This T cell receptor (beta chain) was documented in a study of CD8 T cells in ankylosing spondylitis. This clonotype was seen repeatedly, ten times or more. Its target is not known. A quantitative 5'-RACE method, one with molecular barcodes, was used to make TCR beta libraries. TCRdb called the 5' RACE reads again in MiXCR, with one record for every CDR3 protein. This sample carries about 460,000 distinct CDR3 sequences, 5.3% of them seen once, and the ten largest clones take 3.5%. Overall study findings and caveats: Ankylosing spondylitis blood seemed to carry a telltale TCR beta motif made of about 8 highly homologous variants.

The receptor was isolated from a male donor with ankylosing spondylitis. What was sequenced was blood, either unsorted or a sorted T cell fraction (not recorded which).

The CDR3 coding sequence is TGCAGTGCTAGAGATCGCGACAGGGGGCAAGAGACCCAGTACTTC. Translating it yields CSARDRDRGQETQYF. The genes are TRBV20-1 and TRBJ2-5; 9 bases agree with TRBD1. Germline V gives CDR1 DFQATT, CDR2 SNEGSKA (reference sequence). This CDR3 comprises 15 residues. J lost 2 bases, V lost 0 bases, and 4 bases had no gene match.